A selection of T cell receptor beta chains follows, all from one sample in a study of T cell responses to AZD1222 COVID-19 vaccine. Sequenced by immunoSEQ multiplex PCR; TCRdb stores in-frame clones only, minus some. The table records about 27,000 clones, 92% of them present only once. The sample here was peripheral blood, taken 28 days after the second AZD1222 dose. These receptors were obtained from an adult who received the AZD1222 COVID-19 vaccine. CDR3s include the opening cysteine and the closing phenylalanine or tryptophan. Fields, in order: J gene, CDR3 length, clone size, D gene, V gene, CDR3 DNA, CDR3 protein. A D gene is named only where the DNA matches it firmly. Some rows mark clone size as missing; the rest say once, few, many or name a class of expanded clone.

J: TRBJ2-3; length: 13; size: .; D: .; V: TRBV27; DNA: TGTGCCAGCCGACCCAGGGTCGCAGATACGCAGTATTTT; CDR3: CASRPRVADTQYF
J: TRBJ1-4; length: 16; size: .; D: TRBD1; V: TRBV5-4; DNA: TGTGCCAGCAGCTCGGACCAGGGGGCAACTAATGAAAAACTGTTTTTT; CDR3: CASSSDQGATNEKLFF
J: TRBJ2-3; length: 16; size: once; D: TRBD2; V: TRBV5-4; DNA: TGTGCCAGCAGCGCGTCTAGCGGAGCCAGCACAGATACGCAGTATTTT; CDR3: CASSASSGASTDTQYF
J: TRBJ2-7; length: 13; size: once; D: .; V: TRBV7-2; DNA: TGTGCCAGCAGCTTACCACAGTCCTACGAGCAGTACTTC; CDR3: CASSLPQSYEQYF
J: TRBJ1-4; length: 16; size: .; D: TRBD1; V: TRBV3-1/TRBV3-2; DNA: TGTGCCAGCAGCCAACGAATGACAGGGAGGGGGGAAAAACTGTTTTTT; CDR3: CASSQRMTGRGEKLFF
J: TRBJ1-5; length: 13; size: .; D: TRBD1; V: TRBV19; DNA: TGTGCCACCTGGGACAGGGACAATCAGCCCCAGCATTTT; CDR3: CATWDRDNQPQHF
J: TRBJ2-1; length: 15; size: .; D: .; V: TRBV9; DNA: TGTGCCAGCAGCGTTTTCTGGACTCTGGGGGATGAGCAGTTCTTC; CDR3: CASSVFWTLGDEQFF
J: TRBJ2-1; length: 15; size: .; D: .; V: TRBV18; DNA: TGTGCCAGCTCACCAGGGTTACATGTCTACAATGAGCAGTTCTTC; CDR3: CASSPGLHVYNEQFF
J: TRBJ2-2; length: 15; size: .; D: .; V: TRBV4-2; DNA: TGTGCCAGCAGCCAAGAGCTAGGGGTCACCGGGGAGCTGTTTTTT; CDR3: CASSQELGVTGELFF
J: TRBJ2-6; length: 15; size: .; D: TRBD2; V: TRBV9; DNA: TGTGCCAGCAGGGGAGGGAGCTCTGGGGCCAACGTCCTGACTTTC; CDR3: CASRGGSSGANVLTF
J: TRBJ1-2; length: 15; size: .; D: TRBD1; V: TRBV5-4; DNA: TGTGCCAGCAGCTTAGGAGGGGGCGCAAACTATGGCTACACCTTC; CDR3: CASSLGGGANYGYTF
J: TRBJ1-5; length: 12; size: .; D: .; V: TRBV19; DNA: TGTGCCAGTAGTATGGTGCAGGGACCCCAGCATTTT; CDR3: CASSMVQGPQHF
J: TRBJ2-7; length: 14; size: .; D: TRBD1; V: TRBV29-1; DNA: TGCAGCGTTGAACGCTATCAGGGGGATTCTCAGCAGTACTTC; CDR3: CSVERYQGDSQQYF
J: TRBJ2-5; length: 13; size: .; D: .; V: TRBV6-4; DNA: TGTGCCAGCAGTGAGTACGGGGGAGAGACCCAGTACTTC; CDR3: CASSEYGGETQYF
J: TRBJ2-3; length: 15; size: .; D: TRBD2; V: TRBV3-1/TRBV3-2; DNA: TGTGCCAGCAGCCAAGGACTAGCTTCTCCCGCAGTCCCGAACTTT; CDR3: CASSQGLASPAVPNF
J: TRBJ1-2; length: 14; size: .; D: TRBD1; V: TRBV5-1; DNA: TGCGCCAGCAGCGGACAGGGCCTAGTAGATGGCTACACCTTC; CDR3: CASSGQGLVDGYTF
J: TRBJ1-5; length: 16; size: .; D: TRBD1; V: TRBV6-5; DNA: TGTGCCAGCAGTTACTCGACAGGGGGAGGCAATCAGCCCCAGCATTTT; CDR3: CASSYSTGGGNQPQHF
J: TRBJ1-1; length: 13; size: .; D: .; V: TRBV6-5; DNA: TGTGCCAGCAGTTATGGAGCTGAGACTGAAGCTTTCTTT; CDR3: CASSYGAETEAFF
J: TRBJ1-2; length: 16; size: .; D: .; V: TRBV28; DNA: TGTGCCAGCAAGGGGTCGGGCGGGGAAGTTTTTTATGGCTACACCTTC; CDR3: CASKGSGGEVFYGYTF
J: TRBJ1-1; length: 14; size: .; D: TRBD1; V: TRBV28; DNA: TGTGCCAGCAGTAGTTTACAGGGGGGCACTGAAGCTTTCTTT; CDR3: CASSSLQGGTEAFF
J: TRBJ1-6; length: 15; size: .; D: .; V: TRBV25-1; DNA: TGTGCCAGCAGTGAACGGGCCCGGGCCAATTCACCCCTCCACTTT; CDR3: CASSERARANSPLHF
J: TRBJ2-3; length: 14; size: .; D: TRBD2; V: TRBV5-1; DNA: TGCGCCAGCAGCCTGGGACTAGCGGGAGATACGCAGTATTTT; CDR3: CASSLGLAGDTQYF
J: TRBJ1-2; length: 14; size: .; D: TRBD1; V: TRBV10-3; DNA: TGTGCCATCAATCCGGGACAGCCCACCTATGGCTACACCTTC; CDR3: CAINPGQPTYGYTF
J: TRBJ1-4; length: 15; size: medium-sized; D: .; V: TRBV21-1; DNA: TGTGCCAGCAGAAAACACGTTGCAACTAATGAAAAACTGTTTTTT; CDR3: CASRKHVATNEKLFF
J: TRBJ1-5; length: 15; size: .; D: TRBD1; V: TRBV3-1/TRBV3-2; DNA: TGTGCCAGCAGCCGGGGACAGGGGCGCAATCAGCCCCAGCATTTT; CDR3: CASSRGQGRNQPQHF
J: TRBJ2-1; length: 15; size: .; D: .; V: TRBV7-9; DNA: TGTGCCAGCAGCTTAAACAGTCGCCCCTACAATGAGCAGTTCTTC; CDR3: CASSLNSRPYNEQFF
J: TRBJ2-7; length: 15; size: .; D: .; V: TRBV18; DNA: TGTGCCAGCTCACCACCCAGGACGGGAACCTACGAGCAGTACTTC; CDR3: CASSPPRTGTYEQYF
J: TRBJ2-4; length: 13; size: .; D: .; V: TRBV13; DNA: TGTGCCAGCACCTACGCCGATTCCGGGATTCAGTACTTC; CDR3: CASTYADSGIQYF
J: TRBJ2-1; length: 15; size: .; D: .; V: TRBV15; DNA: TGTGCCACCAGCAGAGATCGGCTCAGTTGGGGTGAGCAGTTCTTC; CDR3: CATSRDRLSWGEQFF
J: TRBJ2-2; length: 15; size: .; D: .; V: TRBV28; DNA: TGTGCCAGCAGTTTAGTCTATGGGAGCACCGGGGAGCTGTTTTTT; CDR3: CASSLVYGSTGELFF
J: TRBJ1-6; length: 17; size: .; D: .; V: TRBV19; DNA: TGTGCCAGTAGTACGTCGACCGTCGACTCCTATAATTCACCCCTCCACTTT; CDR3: CASSTSTVDSYNSPLHF
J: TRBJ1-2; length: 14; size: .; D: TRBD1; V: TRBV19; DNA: TGTGCCAGTAGTATGCCGACAGGGCGTCGTGGCTACACCTTC; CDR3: CASSMPTGRRGYTF
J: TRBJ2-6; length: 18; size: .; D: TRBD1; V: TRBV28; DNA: TGTGCCAGCAGTCCGACCGGACAGGGGATCGGGGGGGCCAACGTCCTGACTTTC; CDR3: CASSPTGQGIGGANVLTF
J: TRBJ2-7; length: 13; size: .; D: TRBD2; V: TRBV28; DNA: TGTGCCAGCAGTTCGGGACTAACCTACGAGCAGTACTTC; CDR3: CASSSGLTYEQYF
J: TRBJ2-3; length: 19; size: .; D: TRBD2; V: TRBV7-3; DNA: TGTGCCAGCAGCTTAACAGGGCTGGGGCGGGAGGCCAGCACAGATACGCAGTATTTT; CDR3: CASSLTGLGREASTDTQYF
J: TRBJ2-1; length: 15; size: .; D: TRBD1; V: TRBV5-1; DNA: TGCGCCAGCAGCGCGGACAGGGGTGGAGGAAATGAGCAGTTCTTC; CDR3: CASSADRGGGNEQFF
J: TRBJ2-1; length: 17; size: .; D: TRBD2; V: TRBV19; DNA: TGTGCCAGTAGTACCTACTTACTAGCGGGAGAGGGGAATGAGCAGTTCTTC; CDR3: CASSTYLLAGEGNEQFF
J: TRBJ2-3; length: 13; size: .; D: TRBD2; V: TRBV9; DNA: TGTGCCAGCAGATCCTATAGCGGGGATACGCAGTATTTT; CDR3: CASRSYSGDTQYF
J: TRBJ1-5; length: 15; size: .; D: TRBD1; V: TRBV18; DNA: TGTGCCAGCTCAGCAACAGGGGATAGCAATCAGCCCCAGCATTTT; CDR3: CASSATGDSNQPQHF
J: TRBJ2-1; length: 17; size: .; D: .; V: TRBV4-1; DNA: TGCGCCAGCAGCCAAGACTCCCAGCCGAGCTCCTACAATGAGCAGTTCTTC; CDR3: CASSQDSQPSSYNEQFF
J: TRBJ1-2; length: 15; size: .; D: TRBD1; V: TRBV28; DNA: TGTGCCAGCAGGTCGGGACAGGGGTATGTCTATGGCTACACCTTC; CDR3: CASRSGQGYVYGYTF
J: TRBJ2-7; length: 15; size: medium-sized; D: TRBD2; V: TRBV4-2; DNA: TGTGCCAGCAGCCAACCTAGCGGGATCTCCTACGAGCAGTACTTC; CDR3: CASSQPSGISYEQYF
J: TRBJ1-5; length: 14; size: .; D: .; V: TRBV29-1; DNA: TGCAGCGTAGCGGGACCCGGTCCAAATCAGCCCCAGCATTTT; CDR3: CSVAGPGPNQPQHF
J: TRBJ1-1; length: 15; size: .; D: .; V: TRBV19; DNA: TGTGCCAGTAGTCTATCGGCTCAGAGGAACACTGAAGCTTTCTTT; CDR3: CASSLSAQRNTEAFF
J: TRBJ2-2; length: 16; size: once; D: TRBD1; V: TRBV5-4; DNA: TGTGCCAGCAGCTTCCACCAGGGGGCGGGTACCGGGGAGCTGTTTTTT; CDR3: CASSFHQGAGTGELFF
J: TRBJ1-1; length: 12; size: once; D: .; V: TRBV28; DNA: TGTGCCAGCAGTTTTCGGGGGCGAGAAGCTTTCTTT; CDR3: CASSFRGREAFF
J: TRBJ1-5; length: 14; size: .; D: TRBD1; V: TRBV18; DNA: TGTGCCAGCTCACCCGACAGGGGCGCATCGCCCCAGCATTTT; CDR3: CASSPDRGASPQHF
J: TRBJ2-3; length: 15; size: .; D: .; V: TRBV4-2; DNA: TGTGCCAGCACCAAAGGAGAGGGGGACACAGATACGCAGTATTTT; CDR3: CASTKGEGDTDTQYF
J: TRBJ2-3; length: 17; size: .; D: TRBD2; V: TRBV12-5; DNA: TGTGCTAGTGGTTTGCAAGTCACTAGCGGTAGCACAGATACGCAGTATTTT; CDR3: CASGLQVTSGSTDTQYF
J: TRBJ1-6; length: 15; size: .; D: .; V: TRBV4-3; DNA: TGCGCCAGCAGCCCCACGGGCAGGGAAAATTCACCCCTCCACTTT; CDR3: CASSPTGRENSPLHF
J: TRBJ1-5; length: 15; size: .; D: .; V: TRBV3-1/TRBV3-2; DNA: TGTGCCAGCAGCCAGATGACAGATGGCAATCAGCCCCAGCATTTT; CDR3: CASSQMTDGNQPQHF